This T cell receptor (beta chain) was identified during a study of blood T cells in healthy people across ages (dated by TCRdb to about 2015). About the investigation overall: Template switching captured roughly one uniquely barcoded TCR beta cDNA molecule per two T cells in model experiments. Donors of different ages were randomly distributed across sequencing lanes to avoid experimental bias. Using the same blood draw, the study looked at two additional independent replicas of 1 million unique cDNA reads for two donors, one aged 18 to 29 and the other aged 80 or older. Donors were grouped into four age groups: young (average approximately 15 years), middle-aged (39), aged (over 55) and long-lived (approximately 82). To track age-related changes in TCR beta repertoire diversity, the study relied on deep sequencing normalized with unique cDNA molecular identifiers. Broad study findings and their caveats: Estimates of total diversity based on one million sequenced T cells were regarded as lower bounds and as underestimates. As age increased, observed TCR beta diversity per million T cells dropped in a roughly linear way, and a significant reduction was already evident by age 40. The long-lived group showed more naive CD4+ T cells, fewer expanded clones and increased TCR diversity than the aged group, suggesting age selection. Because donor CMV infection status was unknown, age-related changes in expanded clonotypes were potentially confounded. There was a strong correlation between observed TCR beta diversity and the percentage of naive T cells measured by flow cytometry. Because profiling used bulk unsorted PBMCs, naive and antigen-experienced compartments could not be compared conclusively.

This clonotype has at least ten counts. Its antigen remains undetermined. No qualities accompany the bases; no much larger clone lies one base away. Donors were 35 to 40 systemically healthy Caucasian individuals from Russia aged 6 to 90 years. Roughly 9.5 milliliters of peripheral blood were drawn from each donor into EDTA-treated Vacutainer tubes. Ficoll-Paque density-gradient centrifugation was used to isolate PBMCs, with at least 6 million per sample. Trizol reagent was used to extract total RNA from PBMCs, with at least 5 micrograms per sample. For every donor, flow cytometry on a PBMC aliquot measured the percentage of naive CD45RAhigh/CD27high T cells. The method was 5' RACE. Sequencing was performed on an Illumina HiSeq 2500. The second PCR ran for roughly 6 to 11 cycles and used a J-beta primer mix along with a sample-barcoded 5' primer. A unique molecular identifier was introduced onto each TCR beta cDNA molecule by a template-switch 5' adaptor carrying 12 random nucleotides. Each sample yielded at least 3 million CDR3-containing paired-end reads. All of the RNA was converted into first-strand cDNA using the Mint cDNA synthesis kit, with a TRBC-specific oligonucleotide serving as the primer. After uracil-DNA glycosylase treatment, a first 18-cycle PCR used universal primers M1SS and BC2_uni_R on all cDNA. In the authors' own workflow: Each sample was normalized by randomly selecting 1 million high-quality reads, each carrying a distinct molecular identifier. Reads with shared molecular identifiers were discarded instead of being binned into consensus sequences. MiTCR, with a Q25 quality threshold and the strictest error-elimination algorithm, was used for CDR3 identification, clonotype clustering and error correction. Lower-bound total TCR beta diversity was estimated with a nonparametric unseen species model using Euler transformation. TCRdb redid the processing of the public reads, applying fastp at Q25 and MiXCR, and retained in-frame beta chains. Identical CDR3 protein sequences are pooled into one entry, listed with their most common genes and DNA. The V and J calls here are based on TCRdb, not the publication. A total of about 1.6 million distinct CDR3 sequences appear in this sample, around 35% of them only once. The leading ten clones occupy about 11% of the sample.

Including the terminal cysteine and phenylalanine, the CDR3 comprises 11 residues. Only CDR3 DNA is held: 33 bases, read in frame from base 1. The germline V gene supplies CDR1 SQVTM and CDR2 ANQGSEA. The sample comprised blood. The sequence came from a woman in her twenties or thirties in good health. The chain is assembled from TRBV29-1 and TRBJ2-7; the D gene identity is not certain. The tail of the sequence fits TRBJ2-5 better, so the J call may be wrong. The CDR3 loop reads CSVGPNQTQYF. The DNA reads TGCAGCGTTGGCCCCAATCAGACCCAGTACTTC.